The 16 T cell receptor beta chains presented below share a single source sample, sequenced in a study of T cells in women clearing cervical HPV infection. Data came from immunoSEQ multiplex PCR; TCRdb stores just in-frame clones and leaves some out. Its listing shows approximately 35,000 clones. Sequencing was performed on blood buffy coat. Every receptor here comes from a woman aged 18 to 69 with a cervical HPV16 infection that either progressed to CIN3+ or cleared (not recorded which).

The sequenced part of the CDR3 DNA is TGTGCCAGTAGTGTGGGACAGGGGAACACTGAA. Amino acids: CASSVGQGNTE. The entire CDR3 protein is CASSVGQGNTEAFF. The chain links TRBV19 to TRBJ1-1, with TRBD1 matching 9 bases. Read coverage stops 3 residues before the CDR3 terminus; the germline J gene supplies the remainder. V shed 5 bases and J 1 base; nucleotides not matched to a gene: 2. Germline-derived CDR1 and CDR2 are LNHDA and SQIVND (reference sequence). This CDR3 spans 14 amino acids. Complete variable domain (other parts from reference TRBV19 and TRBJ1-1): DGGITQSPKYLFRKEGQNVTLSCEQNLNHDAMYWYRQDPGQGLRLIYYSQIVNDFQKGDIAEGYSVSREKKESFPLTVTSAQKNPTAFYLCASSVGQGNTEAFFGQGTRLTVV.

A remark on this clone: The read is 3 residues too short to cover the CDR3 end, so that end is filled in from the germline J gene. The chain recombines TRBV12-3 or TRBV12-4 with TRBJ2-7, with 8 bases lining up with TRBD2. V lost 3 bases, J lost 3 bases, and 7 bases stayed unmatched. This CDR3 spans 15 amino acids. The covered CDR3 bases are TGTGCCAGCAGTTTGATGGAAAGCGGGGGCTACGAG. Translation gives CASSLMESGGYE. In full, the CDR3 is CASSLMESGGYEQYF.

Points on this clone: The read gets to within 3 residues of the CDR3 end, and the germline J gene fills in the rest. V is TRBV6-4 and J is TRBJ2-7; D is perhaps TRBD2 (6 bases). Germline CDR1 MRHNA, CDR2 SNTAGT. The CDR3 has 15 amino acids. The V end lost 6 bases, the J end lost 0 bases, and 15 bases lay between the germline ends. The sequenced CDR3 bases are TGTGCCAGCAGCCTCCTAGCGTTCAGCTCCTACGAG. Its translation is CASSLLAFSSYE. The entire CDR3 reads CASSLLAFSSYEQYF.

In the case of this clone: The CDR3 end is not reached by the read, which stops 3 residues before it; the germline J gene fills it in. The J gene is TRBJ1-4, the V gene TRBV4-1; D perhaps matches TRBD1 (6 bases). V was shortened by 0 bases and J by 6 bases, with 14 bases between the two germline ends. Looked up from germline, CDR1 is MGHRA and CDR2 is YSYEKL. This CDR3 has 16 amino acids. The sequenced CDR3 bases are TGCGCCAGCAGCCAAGACCGAACAGGGCTGGATGAAAAA. It is translated as CASSQDRTGLDEK. The entire CDR3 protein reads CASSQDRTGLDEKLFF.

Here the CDR3 reads CATSEGTQGDEQFF. The sequenced part of the CDR3 DNA is TGTGCCACCAGCGAGGGGACTCAAGGCGATGAG. This chain uses TRBV24-1 with TRBJ2-1; TRBD2 might be the D (6 bases). The read ends 3 residues early relative to the CDR3; the germline J gene fills the gap. Trimming shortened V by 7 bases and J by 8 bases, and 17 bases separated the two germline ends. The CDR3 is made up of 14 amino acids. CDR1 and CDR2 (germline): KGHDR, SFDVKD.

Notes on this clone: The CDR3 end lies 3 residues beyond the end of the read and is filled in from the germline J gene. The gene calls are TRBV19 and TRBJ1-4, with TRBD1 as a possible D gene (6 bases). There are 13 residues in the CDR3. Trimming removed 6 bases at V and 8 bases at J, with 13 bases between. The germline gives CDR1 LNHDA, CDR2 SQIVND (reference sequence). CDR3 region: CASSRRTAEKLFF. CDR3 DNA, as far as it was read: TGTGCCAGTAGCCGTAGGACAGCCGAAAAA.

As to this clone: Sequencing ends 3 residues short of the CDR3 end; the germline J gene provides the rest. The chain uses TRBV7-9 and TRBJ2-3; 11 nucleotides agree with TRBD1. Germline V gene sequence: CDR1 SEHNR, CDR2 FQNEAQ (reference sequence). The CDR3 runs 15 residues. The CDR3 DNA, read in part, is TGTGCCAGCAGCGGCCGGGACAGGGGGGGGGCGACG. Translated: CASSGRDRGGAT. The full CDR3 reads CASSGRDRGGATQYF.

As for this clone: The read stops 3 residues short of the end of the CDR3; the missing end is completed from the germline J gene. The chain recombines TRBV11-1 with TRBJ2-2; no firm D call. This CDR3 is built from 13 residues. CDR1 is SGHAT, CDR2 FQDESV, per germline (reference sequence). Trimming shortened V by 5 bases and J by 0 bases, and 4 bases separated the two germline ends. CDR3 bases read: TGTGCCAGCAGCCCCTCGAACACCGGGGAG. It specifies CASSPSNTGE. The CDR3 in full is CASSPSNTGELFF.

About this clone itself: The sequence runs out 3 residues before the end of the CDR3; the remainder is reconstructed from the germline J gene. The J gene is TRBJ2-3, the V gene TRBV6-1, with D unresolved. Germline loops: CDR1 MNHNS, CDR2 SASEGT. Deletions cut 1 base from V and 6 bases from J, with 11 bases between. The CDR3 consists of 14 residues. CDR3 in amino acids: CASSEGAARDTQYF. The DNA read from the CDR3 is TGTGCCAGCAGTGAAGGGGCAGCTCGGGATACG.

With regard to this clone: Germline and junction disagree at one end, which may indicate a read error. The read ends 3 residues shy of where the CDR3 ends; the end is completed using the germline J gene. Other DNA sequences from this sample encode an identical CDR3 as well. The chain has TRBV7-9 and TRBJ1-3; D ambiguous. CDR1 and CDR2 from the germline V gene are SEHNR and FQNEAQ (reference sequence). This CDR3 is built from 15 residues. CDR3: CASSLGAVKAHTIYF. CDR3 bases read: TGTGCCAGCAGCTTAGGGGCAGTAAAGGCGCACACG. The full variable domain, rest sourced from reference TRBV7-9 and TRBJ1-3, is DTGVSQNPRHKITKRGQNVTFRCDPISEHNRLYWYRQTLGQGPEFLTYFQNEAQLEKSRLLSDRFSAERPKGSFSTLEIQRTEQGDSAMYLCASSLGAVKAHTIYFGEGSWLTVV.

Notes on this clone: The read stops 3 residues short of the end of the CDR3; the missing end is completed from the germline J gene. The chain recombines TRBV6-2 or TRBV6-3 with TRBJ2-7, with 12 bases that match TRBD2. V was pared by 7 bases and J by 1 base, with 5 bases of the junction left unmatched. CDR1 and CDR2 from the germline V gene are MNHEY and SVGEGT. The CDR3 runs to 15 residues. The CDR3 region is CASILGLAGSYEQYF. The covered CDR3 bases are TGTGCCAGCATCCTTGGACTAGCGGGATCCTACGAG.

Worth noting for this clone: The read ends 3 residues early relative to the CDR3; the germline J gene fills the gap. The chain couples TRBV6-1 to TRBJ2-2, with D possibly matching TRBD1 (5 bases). CDR3 length: 15 amino acids. Germline V gives CDR1 MNHNS, CDR2 SASEGT. The sequenced part of the CDR3 DNA is TGTGCCAGCAGTGAAGGACACTCTGGGGCCAACGTG. It translates to CASSEGHSGANV. From start to end, the CDR3 is CASSEGHSGANVLFF.

Of note for this clone: The read is 3 residues too short to cover the CDR3 end, so that end is filled in from the germline J gene. V and J are TRBV5-1 and TRBJ2-7; no clear D gene. V lost 1 base, J lost 2 bases, and 7 bases lay in between. CDR1 and CDR2 from the germline V gene are SGHRS and YFSETQ. This CDR3 has 13 amino acids. The CDR3 spells CASSLLPTYEQYF. The covered CDR3 bases are TGCGCCAGCAGCTTGTTACCTACCTACGAG.

About this clone: The read terminates 3 residues ahead of where the CDR3 ends, so the germline J gene completes it. The genes are TRBV5-6 and TRBJ2-7, with TRBD2 matching over 8 bases. Per germline, CDR1 SGHDT and CDR2 YYEEEE. Trimming took 2 bases from V and 0 from J; bases not matched to a gene: 4. This CDR3 has 15 residues. Incomplete CDR3 DNA: TGTGCCAGCAGCTTAGGCGGGGGGAACTCCTACGAG. This sequence encodes CASSLGGGNSYE. The entire CDR3 protein is CASSLGGGNSYEQYF. Full variable domain (remainder filled in from reference TRBV5-6 and TRBJ2-7): DAGVTQSPTHLIKTRGQQVTLRCSPKSGHDTVSWYQQALGQGPQFIFQYYEEEERQRGNFPDRFSGHQFPNYSSELNVNALLLGDSALYLCASSLGGGNSYEQYFGPGTRLTVT.

As to this clone: The sequenced fragment ends 3 residues before the CDR3 boundary, so the rest is inferred from the germline J gene. J is TRBJ2-3 and V is TRBV5-1; D unresolved. The V gene's germline CDR1 is SGHRS and CDR2 YFSETQ. The CDR3 is 14 residues long. Deletions cut 2 bases from V and 4 bases from J, with 11 bases between. The sequenced part of the CDR3 DNA is TGCGCCAGCAGCTTTGAAGGGCCCGCAGATACG. It translates to CASSFEGPADT. The CDR3 in its entirety is CASSFEGPADTQYF. The full variable domain, its missing parts supplied by reference TRBV5-1 and TRBJ2-3, is KAGVTQTPRYLIKTRGQQVTLSCSPISGHRSVSWYQQTPGQGLQFLFEYFSETQRNKGNFPGRFSGRQFSNSRSEMNVSTLELGDSALYLCASSFEGPADTQYFGPGTRLTVL.

About this clone: With the read ending 3 residues before the CDR3 end, the germline J gene is used to fill in that end. The chain joins TRBV30 to TRBJ2-1; TRBD2 matches 11 bases. With 0 bases clipped from V and 7 bases from J, the junction kept 5 bases outside the gene matches. CDR3 length: 15 amino acids. Looked up from germline, CDR1 is GTSNPN and CDR2 is SVGIG (reference sequence). The covered CDR3 bases are TGTGCCTGGAGTGTAATGGCTAGCGGGAGGAATGAG. Amino acids: CAWSVMASGRNE. The CDR3 in full is CAWSVMASGRNEQFF.